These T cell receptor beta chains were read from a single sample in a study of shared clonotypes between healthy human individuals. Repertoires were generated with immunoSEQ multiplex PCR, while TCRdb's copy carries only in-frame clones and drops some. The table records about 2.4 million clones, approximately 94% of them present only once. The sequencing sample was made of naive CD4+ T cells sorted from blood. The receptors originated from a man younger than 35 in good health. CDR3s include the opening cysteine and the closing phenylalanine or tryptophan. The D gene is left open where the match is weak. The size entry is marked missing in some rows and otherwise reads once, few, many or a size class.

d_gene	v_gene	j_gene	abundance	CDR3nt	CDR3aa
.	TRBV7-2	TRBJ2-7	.	TGTGCCAGCAGCTTAGTAGGGACACAAGGCGGCGAGCAGTACTTC	CASSLVGTQGGEQYF
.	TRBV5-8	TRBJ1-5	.	TGTGCCAGCAGTTGGAGGTGGAATCAGCCCCAGCATTTT	CASSWRWNQPQHF
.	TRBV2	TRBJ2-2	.	TGTGCCAGCAGTGGACAGAGCACCGGGGAGCTGTTTTTT	CASSGQSTGELFF
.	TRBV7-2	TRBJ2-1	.	TGTGCCAGCAGCTTAGCGTCGGGAGGGGGCACTGAGCAGTTCTTC	CASSLASGGGTEQFF
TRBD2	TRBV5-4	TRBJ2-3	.	TGTGCCAGCAGCTTGGCCGGACTAGCTAGTTTGTCAGATACGCAGTATTTT	CASSLAGLASLSDTQYF
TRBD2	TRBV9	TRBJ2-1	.	TGTGCCAGCAGCGTAGAGGGGACTAGCGGCAATGAGCAGTTCTTC	CASSVEGTSGNEQFF
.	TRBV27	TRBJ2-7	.	TGTGCCAGCAGTTTATCAGGGTTTCTCGCCGAGCAGTACTTC	CASSLSGFLAEQYF
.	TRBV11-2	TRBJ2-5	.	TGTGCCAGCAGCTTAGATAGGACCCAAGAGACCCAGTACTTC	CASSLDRTQETQYF
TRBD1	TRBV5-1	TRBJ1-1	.	TGCGCCAGCGAAACCGGGACAGGGGGCGTTGGGACTGAAGCTTTCTTT	CASETGTGGVGTEAFF
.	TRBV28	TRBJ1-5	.	TGTGCCAGCAGTTTAAGATCATGGTCAGACAATCAGCCCCAGCATTTT	CASSLRSWSDNQPQHF
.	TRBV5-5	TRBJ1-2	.	TGTGCCAGCAGTCAGAGGACGGCTAACTATGGCTACACCTTC	CASSQRTANYGYTF
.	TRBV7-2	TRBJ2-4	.	TGTGCCAGCAGTAACTCGCGGGGTATTCAGTACTTC	CASSNSRGIQYF
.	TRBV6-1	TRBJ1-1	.	TGTGCCAGCAGAGAGATGCAAGCCACTCGCACTGAAGCTTTCTTT	CASREMQATRTEAFF
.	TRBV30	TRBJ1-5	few	TGTGCCTGGAGTAGATCGAAGATTCAGCCCCAGCATTTT	CAWSRSKIQPQHF
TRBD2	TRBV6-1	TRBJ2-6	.	TGTGCCAGCAGTGGCGGGACTAGCGGGAACTCTGGGGCCAACGTCCTGACTTTC	CASSGGTSGNSGANVLTF
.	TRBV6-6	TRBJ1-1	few	TGTGCCAGCATCGGACACACCAACACTGAAGCTTTCTTT	CASIGHTNTEAFF
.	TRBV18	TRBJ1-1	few	TGTGCCAGCTCACCCTGGGAGGGATTGGGTGAAGCTTTCTTT	CASSPWEGLGEAFF
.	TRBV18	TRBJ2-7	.	TGTGCCAGCTCACCACCTGGCGGGTCCTACGAGCAGTACTTC	CASSPPGGSYEQYF
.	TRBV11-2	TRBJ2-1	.	TGTGCCAGCAGCCTCAATGGACGGGGAGCTTCCTACAATGAGCAGTTCTTC	CASSLNGRGASYNEQFF
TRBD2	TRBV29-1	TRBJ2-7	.	TGCAGCGATCTCCGATATAGCGGGAGGGCCAAGGGTCGCAACGAGCAGTACTTC	CSDLRYSGRAKGRNEQYF
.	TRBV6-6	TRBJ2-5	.	TGTGCCAGCAGCAGGGGGGCCGGGGAGACCCAGTACTTC	CASSRGAGETQYF
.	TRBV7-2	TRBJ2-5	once	TGTGCCAGCAGCTATAAAAACGGCGGAGCACGCGAGACCCAGTACTTC	CASSYKNGGARETQYF
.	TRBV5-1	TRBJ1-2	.	TGCGCCAGCAGCTTGACGGCAACAGAGACTTCCTCAGTGATGAGGACCTTC	CASSLTATETSSVMRTF
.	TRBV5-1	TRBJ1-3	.	TGCGCCAGCAGCCCGGACAGCTCTGGAAACACCATATATTTT	CASSPDSSGNTIYF
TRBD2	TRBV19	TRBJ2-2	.	TGTGCCAGTAGTTTCAACGGACTAGCGGGAGGTACCACCGGGGAGCTGTTTTTT	CASSFNGLAGGTTGELFF
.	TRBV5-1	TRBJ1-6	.	TGCGCCAGCAGCTTCAATACAGGGATCGGGTCACCCCTCCACTTT	CASSFNTGIGSPLHF